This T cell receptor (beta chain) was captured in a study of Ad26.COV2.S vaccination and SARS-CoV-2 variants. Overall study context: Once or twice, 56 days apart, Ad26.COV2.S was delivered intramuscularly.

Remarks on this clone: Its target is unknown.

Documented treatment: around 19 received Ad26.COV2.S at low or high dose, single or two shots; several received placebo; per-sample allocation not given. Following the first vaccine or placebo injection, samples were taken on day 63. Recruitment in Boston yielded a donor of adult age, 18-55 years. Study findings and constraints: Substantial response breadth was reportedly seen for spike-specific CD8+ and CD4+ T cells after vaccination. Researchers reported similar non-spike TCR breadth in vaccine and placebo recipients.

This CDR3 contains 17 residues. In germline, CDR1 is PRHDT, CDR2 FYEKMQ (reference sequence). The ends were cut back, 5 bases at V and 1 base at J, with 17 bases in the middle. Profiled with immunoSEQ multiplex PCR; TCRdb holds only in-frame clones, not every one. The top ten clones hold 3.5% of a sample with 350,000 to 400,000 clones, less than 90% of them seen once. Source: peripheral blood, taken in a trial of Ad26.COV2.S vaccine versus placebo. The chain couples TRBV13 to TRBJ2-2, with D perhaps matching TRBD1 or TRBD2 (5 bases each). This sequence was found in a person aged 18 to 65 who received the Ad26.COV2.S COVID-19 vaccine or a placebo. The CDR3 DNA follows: TGTGCCAGCAGCCCAGAGGGGAGCGGAGAGAACACCGGGGAGCTGTTTTTT. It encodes CASSPEGSGENTGELFF.